This T cell receptor beta chain was captured in a study of CD8 T cells in Susac syndrome. Patients with Susac syndrome showed fulfilment of recently defined diagnostic criteria for definite or probable disease. An input of roughly 0.5 to 1 ug of RNA was subjected to reverse transcription using random hexamers. TCRdb re-derived calls from the immunoSEQ multiplex PCR reads in MiXCR, one entry per CDR3 protein. The repertoire holds 200,000 or so distinct CDR3 sequences, with nearly 97% as singletons. The germline V gene encodes CDR1 GTSNPN and CDR2 SVGIG (reference sequence). The CDR3 has 13 residues. Trimming removed 3 bases from V and 8 bases from J, with 16 bases in between.

This sequence joins TRBV30 and TRBJ1-2, with D unclear. Sequenced material: CD4+ T cells from PBMCs. The TCR was taken from a human donor with Susac syndrome. CDR3 in amino acids: CAWRGRRGTGYTF. CDR3 DNA sequence: TGTGCCTGGAGGGGGAGGCGCGGAACAGGCTACACCTTC.